The rows below give T cell receptor beta chains drawn from one sample of a study of blood T cell repertoires in COVID-19. Repertoires were generated with immunoSEQ multiplex PCR, while TCRdb's copy carries only in-frame clones and drops some. This table has some 140,000 clones, more than 80% appearing once. The sample comprised peripheral blood. Receptors were obtained from a man aged 50 or older with acute or convalescent COVID-19. CDR3s include the opening cysteine and the closing phenylalanine or tryptophan. D genes are given only for firm matches. Clone size is given for some rows only: seen once, a few or many times, or a class if the clone is expanded.

D: TRBD2; J: TRBJ2-2; V: TRBV5-1; length: 15; size: -; CDR3: CASRVRVAGAGELFF; DNA: TGCGCCAGCAGGGTTCGAGTAGCGGGAGCCGGGGAGCTGTTTTTT
D: TRBD2; J: TRBJ2-1; V: TRBV4-2; length: 16; size: -; CDR3: CASSLQSAGGTNEQFF; DNA: TGTGCCAGCAGCCTGCAATCAGCGGGGGGGACCAATGAGCAGTTCTTC
D: TRBD1; J: TRBJ1-4; V: TRBV27; length: 14; size: -; CDR3: CASSSDRVGEKLFF; DNA: TGTGCCAGCAGCTCCGACAGGGTTGGGGAAAAACTGTTTTTT
D: TRBD2; J: TRBJ2-7; V: TRBV27; length: 14; size: -; CDR3: CASSLLAGAYEQYF; DNA: TGTGCCAGCAGTCTCTTAGCGGGAGCGTACGAGCAGTACTTC
D: -; J: TRBJ1-5; V: TRBV4-3; length: 11; size: few; CDR3: CARINNQPQHF; DNA: TGCGCCAGAATAAACAATCAGCCCCAGCATTTT
D: TRBD2; J: TRBJ2-1; V: TRBV30; length: 15; size: -; CDR3: CAWSLGTSGKYEQFF; DNA: TGTGCCTGGAGTCTTGGGACTAGCGGGAAATATGAGCAGTTCTTC
D: -; J: TRBJ1-2; V: TRBV28; length: 14; size: -; CDR3: CASSPTQGSKGYTF; DNA: TGTGCCAGCAGTCCCACCCAGGGGAGTAAGGGCTACACCTTC
D: -; J: TRBJ2-5; V: TRBV28; length: 17; size: -; CDR3: CASRKNVPGESQETQYF; DNA: TGTGCCAGCAGAAAAAATGTGCCAGGCGAGTCCCAAGAGACCCAGTACTTC
D: -; J: TRBJ2-2; V: TRBV4-1; length: 13; size: -; CDR3: CASSQAAAGELFF; DNA: TGCGCCAGCAGCCAAGCAGCGGCCGGGGAGCTGTTTTTT
D: TRBD1; J: TRBJ2-1; V: TRBV7-9; length: 15; size: -; CDR3: CASTRGTGQYNEQFF; DNA: TGTGCCAGCACTAGGGGGACAGGGCAATACAATGAGCAGTTCTTC
D: TRBD1; J: TRBJ2-5; V: TRBV24-1; length: 16; size: once; CDR3: CATSDRQGPSQETQYF; DNA: TGTGCCACCAGTGATCGACAGGGTCCCTCTCAAGAGACCCAGTACTTC
D: TRBD1; J: TRBJ1-2; V: TRBV2; length: 16; size: -; CDR3: CASSEARDRGLYGYTF; DNA: TGTGCCAGCAGTGAAGCGCGGGACAGGGGGCTCTATGGCTACACCTTC
D: TRBD1; J: TRBJ1-2; V: TRBV5-4; length: 15; size: -; CDR3: CASSLGGQGTYGYTF; DNA: TGTGCCAGCAGCTTGGGGGGACAGGGGACCTATGGCTACACCTTC
D: TRBD1; J: TRBJ2-4; V: TRBV10-3; length: 13; size: -; CDR3: CAIGDRRENIQYF; DNA: TGTGCCATCGGGGACAGGAGGGAAAACATTCAGTACTTC
D: -; J: TRBJ1-1; V: TRBV11-2; length: 14; size: -; CDR3: CASSLDRLVTEAFF; DNA: TGTGCCAGCAGCTTAGACAGGTTGGTCACTGAAGCTTTCTTT
D: -; J: TRBJ2-3; V: TRBV6-5; length: 14; size: -; CDR3: CASSKTGFTDTQYF; DNA: TGTGCCAGCAGCAAGACAGGATTTACAGATACGCAGTATTTT
D: -; J: TRBJ2-3; V: TRBV4-3; length: 13; size: -; CDR3: CASSQDIADTQYF; DNA: TGCGCCAGCAGCCAAGATATTGCAGATACGCAGTATTTT
D: -; J: TRBJ1-2; V: TRBV27; length: 16; size: -; CDR3: CASSLFADSTNYGYTF; DNA: TGTGCCAGCAGTTTATTTGCCGACAGTACTAACTATGGCTACACCTTC
D: -; J: TRBJ1-1; V: TRBV29-1; length: 11; size: -; CDR3: CSVGGDTEAFF; DNA: TGCAGCGTTGGGGGGGACACTGAAGCTTTCTTT
D: -; J: TRBJ2-7; V: TRBV14; length: 17; size: -; CDR3: CASSHSFDRPRRYEQYF; DNA: TGTGCCAGCAGCCATTCTTTCGACAGGCCCCGCCGGTACGAGCAGTACTTC
D: TRBD1; J: TRBJ2-2; V: TRBV27; length: 14; size: -; CDR3: CASSHDRVTGELFF; DNA: TGTGCCAGCAGTCATGACAGGGTCACCGGGGAGCTGTTTTTT
D: TRBD2; J: TRBJ2-1; V: TRBV11-2; length: 16; size: -; CDR3: CASILRPGGINNEQFF; DNA: TGTGCCAGCATCCTACGGCCCGGGGGGATCAACAATGAGCAGTTCTTC
D: TRBD1; J: TRBJ1-1; V: TRBV5-4; length: 14; size: -; CDR3: CASSTNRGNTEAFF; DNA: TGTGCCAGCAGCACTAACAGGGGGAACACTGAAGCTTTCTTT
D: TRBD1; J: TRBJ2-7; V: TRBV18; length: 14; size: -; CDR3: CASSPAGTEYEQYF; DNA: TGTGCCAGCTCACCCGCCGGGACAGAATACGAGCAGTACTTC
D: TRBD2; J: TRBJ2-1; V: TRBV6-2/TRBV6-3; length: 19; size: -; CDR3: CASSLNWALGSSGRNEQFF; DNA: TGTGCCAGCAGTTTAAACTGGGCGCTGGGATCTAGCGGGAGAAATGAGCAGTTCTTC
D: -; J: TRBJ1-3; V: TRBV6-6; length: 14; size: -; CDR3: CASSPPRGENTIYF; DNA: TGTGCCAGCAGTCCTCCCAGGGGCGAAAACACCATATATTTT